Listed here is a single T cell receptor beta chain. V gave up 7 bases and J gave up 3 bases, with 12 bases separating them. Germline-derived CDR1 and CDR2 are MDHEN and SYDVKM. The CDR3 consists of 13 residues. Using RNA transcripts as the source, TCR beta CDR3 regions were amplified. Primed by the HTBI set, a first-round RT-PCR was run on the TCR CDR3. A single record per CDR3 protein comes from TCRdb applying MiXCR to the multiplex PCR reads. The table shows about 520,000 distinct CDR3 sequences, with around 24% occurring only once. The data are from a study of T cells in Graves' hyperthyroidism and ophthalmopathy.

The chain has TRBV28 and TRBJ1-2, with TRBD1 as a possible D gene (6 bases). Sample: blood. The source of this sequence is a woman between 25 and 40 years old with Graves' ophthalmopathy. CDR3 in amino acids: CASTLGGYYGYTF. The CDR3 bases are TGTGCCAGCACCCTAGGGGGTTACTATGGCTACACCTTC.